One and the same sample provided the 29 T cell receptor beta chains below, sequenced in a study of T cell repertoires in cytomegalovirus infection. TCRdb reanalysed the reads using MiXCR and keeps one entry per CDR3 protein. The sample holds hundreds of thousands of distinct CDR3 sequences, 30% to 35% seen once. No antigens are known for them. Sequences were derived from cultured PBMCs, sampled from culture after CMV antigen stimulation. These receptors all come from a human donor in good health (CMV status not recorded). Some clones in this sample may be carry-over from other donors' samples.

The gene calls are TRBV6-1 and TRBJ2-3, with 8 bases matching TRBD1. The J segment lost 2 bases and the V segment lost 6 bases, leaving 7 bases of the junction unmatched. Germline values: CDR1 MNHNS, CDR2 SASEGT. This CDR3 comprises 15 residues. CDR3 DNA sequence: TGTGCCAGCAGGGAGGACAGGGATTACACAGATACGCAGTATTTT. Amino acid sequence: CASREDRDYTDTQYF.

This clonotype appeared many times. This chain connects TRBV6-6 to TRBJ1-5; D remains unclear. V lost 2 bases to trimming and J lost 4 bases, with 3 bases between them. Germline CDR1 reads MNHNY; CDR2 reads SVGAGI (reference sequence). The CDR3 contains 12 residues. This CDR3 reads CASSYGNQPQHF. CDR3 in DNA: TGTGCCAGCAGTTACGGGAATCAGCCCCAGCATTTT.

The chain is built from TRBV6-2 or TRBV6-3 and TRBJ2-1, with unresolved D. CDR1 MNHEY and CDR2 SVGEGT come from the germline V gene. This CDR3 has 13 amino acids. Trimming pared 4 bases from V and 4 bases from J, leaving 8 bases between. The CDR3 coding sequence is TGTGCCAGCAGTTCTACCCCTTACAATGAGCAGTTCTTC. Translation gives CASSSTPYNEQFF.

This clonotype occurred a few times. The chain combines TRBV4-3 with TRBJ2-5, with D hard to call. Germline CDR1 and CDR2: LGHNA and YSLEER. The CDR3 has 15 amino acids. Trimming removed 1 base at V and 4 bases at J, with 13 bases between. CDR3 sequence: CASSQGVYSGETQYF. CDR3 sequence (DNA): TGCGCCAGCAGCCAAGGGGTGTATTCTGGAGAGACCCAGTACTTC.

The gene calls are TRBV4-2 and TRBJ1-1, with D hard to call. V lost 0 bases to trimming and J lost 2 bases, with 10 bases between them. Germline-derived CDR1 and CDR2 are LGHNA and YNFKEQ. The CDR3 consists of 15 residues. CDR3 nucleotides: TGTGCCAGCAGCCAAGAACGGTCCCAAAACACTGAAGCTTTCTTT. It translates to CASSQERSQNTEAFF.

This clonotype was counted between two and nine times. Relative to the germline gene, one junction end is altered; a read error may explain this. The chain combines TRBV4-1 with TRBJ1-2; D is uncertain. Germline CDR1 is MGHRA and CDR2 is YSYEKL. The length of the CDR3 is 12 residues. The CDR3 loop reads CASSQDLYGYTF. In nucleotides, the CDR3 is TGTGCCAGCAGCCAAGATCTCTATGGCTACACCTTC.

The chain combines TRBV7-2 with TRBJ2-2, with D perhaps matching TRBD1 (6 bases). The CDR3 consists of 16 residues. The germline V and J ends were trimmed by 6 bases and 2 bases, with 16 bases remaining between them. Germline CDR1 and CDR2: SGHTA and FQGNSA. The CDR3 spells CASSPQGLLNTGELFF. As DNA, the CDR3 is TGTGCCAGCAGTCCCCAGGGGCTATTAAACACCGGGGAGCTGTTTTTT.

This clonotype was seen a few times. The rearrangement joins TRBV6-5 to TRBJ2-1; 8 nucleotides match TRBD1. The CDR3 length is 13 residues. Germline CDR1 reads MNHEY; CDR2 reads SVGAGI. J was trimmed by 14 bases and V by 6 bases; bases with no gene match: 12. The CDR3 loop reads CASRGPGRTGKFF. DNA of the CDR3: TGTGCCAGCAGGGGTCCCGGTAGGACAGGGAAGTTCTTC.

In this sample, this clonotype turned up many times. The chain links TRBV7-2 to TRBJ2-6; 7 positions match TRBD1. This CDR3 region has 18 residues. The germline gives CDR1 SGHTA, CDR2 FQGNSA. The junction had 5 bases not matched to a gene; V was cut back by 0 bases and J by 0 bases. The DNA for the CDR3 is TGTGCCAGCAGCTTAGCCTCGACAGGGAGCTCTGGGGCCAACGTCCTGACTTTC. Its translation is CASSLASTGSSGANVLTF.

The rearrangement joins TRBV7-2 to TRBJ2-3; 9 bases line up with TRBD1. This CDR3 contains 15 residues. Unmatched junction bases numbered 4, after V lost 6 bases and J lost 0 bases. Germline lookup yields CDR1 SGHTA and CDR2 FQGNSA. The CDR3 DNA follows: TGTGCCAGCAGAAGGGACAGGGCTAGCACAGATACGCAGTATTTT. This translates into CASRRDRASTDTQYF.

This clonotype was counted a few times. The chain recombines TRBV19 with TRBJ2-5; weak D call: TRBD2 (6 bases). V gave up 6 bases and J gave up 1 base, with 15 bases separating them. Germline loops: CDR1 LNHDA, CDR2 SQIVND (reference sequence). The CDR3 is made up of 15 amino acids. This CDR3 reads CASRVQGGGQETQYF. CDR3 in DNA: TGTGCCAGTAGGGTCCAGGGAGGCGGCCAAGAGACCCAGTACTTC.

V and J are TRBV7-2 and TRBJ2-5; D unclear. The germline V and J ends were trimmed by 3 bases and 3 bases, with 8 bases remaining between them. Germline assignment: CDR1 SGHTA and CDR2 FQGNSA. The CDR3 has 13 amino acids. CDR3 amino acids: CASSFQREETQYF. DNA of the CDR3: TGTGCCAGCAGCTTTCAGCGCGAAGAGACCCAGTACTTC.

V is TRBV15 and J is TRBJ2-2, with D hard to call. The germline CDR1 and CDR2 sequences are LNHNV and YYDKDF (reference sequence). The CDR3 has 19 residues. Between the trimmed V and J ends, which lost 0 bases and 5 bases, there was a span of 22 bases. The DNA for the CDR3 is TGTGCCACCAGCAGAGAGTCCGCCTTTGCAAGTAGGCATACCGGGGAGCTGTTTTTT. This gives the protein CATSRESAFASRHTGELFF.

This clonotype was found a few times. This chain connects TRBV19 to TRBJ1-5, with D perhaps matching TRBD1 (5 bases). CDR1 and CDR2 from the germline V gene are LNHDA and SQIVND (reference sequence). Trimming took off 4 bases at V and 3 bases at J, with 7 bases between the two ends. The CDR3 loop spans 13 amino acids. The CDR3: CASSTQVNQPQHF. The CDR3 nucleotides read TGTGCCAGTAGTACACAGGTCAATCAGCCCCAGCATTTT.

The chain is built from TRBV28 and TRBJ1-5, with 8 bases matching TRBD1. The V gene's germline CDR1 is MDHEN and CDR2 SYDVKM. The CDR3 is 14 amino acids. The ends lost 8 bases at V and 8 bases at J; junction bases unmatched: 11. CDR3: CASCTDRGREPQHF. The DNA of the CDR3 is TGTGCCAGCTGCACCGACAGGGGTCGTGAGCCCCAGCATTTT.

The CDR3 spells CSVTRQNTGELFF. In DNA form, the CDR3 reads TGCAGCGTTACAAGACAGAACACCGGGGAGCTGTTTTTT. The chain combines TRBV29-1 with TRBJ2-2, with D unclear. The ends were cut back, 5 bases at V and 1 base at J, with 8 bases in the middle. The CDR3 totals 13 residues. The germline CDR1 and CDR2 sequences are SQVTM and ANQGSEA.

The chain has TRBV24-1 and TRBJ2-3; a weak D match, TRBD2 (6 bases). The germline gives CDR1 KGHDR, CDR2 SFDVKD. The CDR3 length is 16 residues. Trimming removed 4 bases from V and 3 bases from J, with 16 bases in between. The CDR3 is CATSDPRDFTTDTQYF. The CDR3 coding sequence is TGTGCCACCAGTGACCCTCGGGACTTTACGACAGATACGCAGTATTTT.

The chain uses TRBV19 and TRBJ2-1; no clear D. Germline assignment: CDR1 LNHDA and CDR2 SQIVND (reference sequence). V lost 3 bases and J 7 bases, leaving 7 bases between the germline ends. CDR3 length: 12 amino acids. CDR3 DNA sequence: TGTGCCAGTAGTATTCCGTCGAATGAGCAGTTCTTC. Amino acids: CASSIPSNEQFF.

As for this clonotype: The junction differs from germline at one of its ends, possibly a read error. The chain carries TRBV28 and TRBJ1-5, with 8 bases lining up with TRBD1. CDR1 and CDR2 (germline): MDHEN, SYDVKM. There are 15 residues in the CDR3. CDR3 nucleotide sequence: TGTGCCAGCAGTGCTGGACAGGGTTTCAATCAGCCCCGGCATTTT. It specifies CASSAGQGFNQPRHF.

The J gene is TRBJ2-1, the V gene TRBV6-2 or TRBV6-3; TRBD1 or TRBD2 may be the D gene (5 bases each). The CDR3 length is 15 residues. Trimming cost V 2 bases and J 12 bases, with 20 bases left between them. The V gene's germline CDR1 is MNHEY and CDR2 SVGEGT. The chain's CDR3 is CASSYMGEPAGGQFF. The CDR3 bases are TGTGCCAGCAGTTACATGGGGGAGCCCGCTGGTGGGCAGTTCTTC.

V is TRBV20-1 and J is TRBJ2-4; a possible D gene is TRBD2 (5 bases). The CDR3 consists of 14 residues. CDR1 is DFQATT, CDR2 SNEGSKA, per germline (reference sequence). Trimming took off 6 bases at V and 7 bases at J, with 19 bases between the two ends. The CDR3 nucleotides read TGCAGTGCCACCCCTCGGACTCTCGGGAACATTCAGTACTTC. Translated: CSATPRTLGNIQYF.

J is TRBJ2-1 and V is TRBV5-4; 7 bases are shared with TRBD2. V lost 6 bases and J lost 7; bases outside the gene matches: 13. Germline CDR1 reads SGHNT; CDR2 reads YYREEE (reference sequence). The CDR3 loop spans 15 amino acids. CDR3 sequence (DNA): TGTGCCAGCACCCAAGCGGGATGGACTTGGAATGAGCAGTTCTTC. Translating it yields CASTQAGWTWNEQFF.

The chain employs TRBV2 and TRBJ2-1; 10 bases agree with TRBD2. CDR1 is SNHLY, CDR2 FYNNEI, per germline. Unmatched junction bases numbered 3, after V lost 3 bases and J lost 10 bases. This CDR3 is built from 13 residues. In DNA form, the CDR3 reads TGTGCCAGCAGTGAGGTAGCGGGAGGCGAGCAGTTCTTC. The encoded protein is CASSEVAGGEQFF.

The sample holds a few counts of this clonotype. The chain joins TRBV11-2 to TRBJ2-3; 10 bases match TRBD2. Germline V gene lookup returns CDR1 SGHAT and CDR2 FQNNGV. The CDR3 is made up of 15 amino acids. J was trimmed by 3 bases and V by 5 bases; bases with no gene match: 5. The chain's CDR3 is CASSISGRGTDTQYF. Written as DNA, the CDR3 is TGTGCCAGCAGCATAAGCGGGAGGGGAACAGATACGCAGTATTTT.

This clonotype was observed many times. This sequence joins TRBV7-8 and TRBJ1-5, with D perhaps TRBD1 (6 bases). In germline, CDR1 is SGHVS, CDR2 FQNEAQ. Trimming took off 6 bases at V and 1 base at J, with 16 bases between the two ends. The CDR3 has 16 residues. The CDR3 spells CASRAGTHLSNQPQHF. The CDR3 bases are TGTGCCAGCAGAGCCGGGACACACTTAAGCAATCAGCCCCAGCATTTT.

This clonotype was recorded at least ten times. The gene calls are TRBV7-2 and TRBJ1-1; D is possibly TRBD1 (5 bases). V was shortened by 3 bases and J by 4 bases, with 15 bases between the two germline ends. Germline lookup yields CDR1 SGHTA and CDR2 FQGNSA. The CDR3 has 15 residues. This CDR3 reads CASSLGLGGVTEAFF. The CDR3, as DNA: TGTGCCAGCAGCTTGGGGCTGGGGGGGGTCACTGAAGCTTTCTTT.

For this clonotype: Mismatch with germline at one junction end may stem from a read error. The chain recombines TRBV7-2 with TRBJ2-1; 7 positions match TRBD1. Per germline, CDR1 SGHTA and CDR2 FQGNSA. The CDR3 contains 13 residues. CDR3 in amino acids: CPSSLVGAGGQFF. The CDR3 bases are TGTCCCAGCAGCTTAGTTGGGGCAGGGGGGCAGTTCTTC.

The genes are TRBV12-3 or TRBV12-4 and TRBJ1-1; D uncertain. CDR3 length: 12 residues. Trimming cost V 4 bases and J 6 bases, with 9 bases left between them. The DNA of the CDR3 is TGTGCCAGCAGTTCGGAAGAGTCTGAAGCTTTCTTT. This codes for CASSSEESEAFF.

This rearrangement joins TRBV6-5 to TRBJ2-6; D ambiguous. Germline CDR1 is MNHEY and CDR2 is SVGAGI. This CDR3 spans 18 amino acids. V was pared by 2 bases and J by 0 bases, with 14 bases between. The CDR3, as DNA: TGTGCCAGCAGTTACCTGGCCACCGGCTCCTCTGGGGCCAACGTCCTGACTTTC. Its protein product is CASSYLATGSSGANVLTF.